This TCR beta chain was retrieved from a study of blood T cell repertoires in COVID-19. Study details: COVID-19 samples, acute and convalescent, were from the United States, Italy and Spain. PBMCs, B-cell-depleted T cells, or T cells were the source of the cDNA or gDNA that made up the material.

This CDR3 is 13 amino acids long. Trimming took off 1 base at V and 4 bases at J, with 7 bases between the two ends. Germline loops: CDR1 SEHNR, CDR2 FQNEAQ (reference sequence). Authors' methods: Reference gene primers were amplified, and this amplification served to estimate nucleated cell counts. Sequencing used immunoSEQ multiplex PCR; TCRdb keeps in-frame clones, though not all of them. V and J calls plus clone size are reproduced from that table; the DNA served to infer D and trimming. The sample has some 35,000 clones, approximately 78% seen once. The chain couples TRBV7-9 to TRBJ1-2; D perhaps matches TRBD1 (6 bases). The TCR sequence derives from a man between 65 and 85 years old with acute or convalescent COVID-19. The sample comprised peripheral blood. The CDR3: CASSLEDSYGYTF. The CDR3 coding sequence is TGTGCCAGCAGCTTAGAGGACAGCTATGGCTACACCTTC. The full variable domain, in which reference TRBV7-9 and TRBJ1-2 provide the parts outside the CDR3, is DTGVSQNPRHKITKRGQNVTFRCDPISEHNRLYWYRQTLGQGPEFLTYFQNEAQLEKSRLLSDRFSAERPKGSFSTLEIQRTEQGDSAMYLCASSLEDSYGYTFGSGTRLTVV.